The clone carrying this T cell receptor (beta chain) appeared many times. This record belongs to a study of T cells after yellow fever vaccination. Conversion of TCR transcripts into cDNA relied on 5'RACE template switching, which added a universal primer site and UMIs. TCRdb ran MiXCR on the 5' RACE reads and lists one entry per CDR3 protein. The profile shows about 140,000 distinct CDR3 sequences, less than 8.5% of them singletons. The length of the CDR3 is 14 residues. V lost 5 bases, J lost 8 bases, and 16 bases lay in between. The TCR originated in a young man who received the YFV17D yellow fever vaccine. The chain has TRBV12-3 or TRBV12-4 and TRBJ2-1; D is perhaps TRBD1 or TRBD2 (5 bases each). The material sequenced was CD4+ T cells sorted from PBMCs, taken 10 days after the yellow fever booster vaccination. The CDR3 DNA is TGTGCCAGCAGTCGGGACGGCCCCCGTGATGAGCAGTTCTTC. Amino acid sequence: CASSRDGPRDEQFF.